The rows below give T cell receptor beta chains drawn from one sample of a study of breast tumors, draining lymph nodes, adjacent tissues. TCRdb analysed the multiplex PCR reads with MiXCR anew, one entry per CDR3 protein. The table shows 100,000 to 150,000 distinct CDR3 sequences, with about 20% occurring only once. Sequencing used axillary lymph node tissue. These receptor sequences come from a female donor with breast cancer. Some clones in this sample may be carry-over from other donors' samples. Both conserved end residues are part of each CDR3. A clone size is listed for some rows: how often the clone was seen (once, few, many), or a class if it is expanded.

>TRBV2|many
CASSEFIASFASTDTQYF
>TRBV2|many
CASSVLPSGIQYF
>TRBV4-2|-
CASTSIWLNTEAFF
>TRBV5-1|many
CASSVGGSNQPQHF
>TRBV29-1|many
CSVDPRGQRGYTF
>TRBV5-1|many
CASSLVGSHNSPLHF
>TRBV24-1|many
CATSDLGLGTSGGPSSYNEQFF
>TRBV5-5|many
CASSLALINSPLHF
>TRBV6-5|many
CASSYGKVYEQYF
>TRBV12-3/TRBV12-4|many
CASSFGPLRGEAVNEQYF
>TRBV7-9|many
CASSSGQKETQYF
>TRBV20-1|many
CSARDRATGGYTF
>TRBV27|-
CASSFEPGLTYNEQFF
>TRBV14|-
CASSQDRGRGRSGANVLTF
>TRBV7-9|many
CASSLARRGEQFF
>TRBV9|-
CAGSAGGLGYEQYF
>TRBV7-2|many
CASSPRTSGRGTEQFF
>TRBV29-1|many
CSVRSGNTIYF
>TRBV6-1|many
CASKTEQGTNNSPLHF
>TRBV20-1|many
CSASRPEGGGEQFF
>TRBV7-6|many
CASTKAGYQETQYF
>TRBV5-1|many
CASGAGENTGELFF
>TRBV28|few
CASSSPSTSGLSYEQYF
>TRBV7-2|many
CASSFQYEQYF
>TRBV7-3|many
CASSTSGTGKTQYF
>TRBV19|many
CASSTGQGDPYSNQPQHF